This T cell receptor (beta chain) was recorded in a study of vaccination and CD4 T cells after COVID-19. The treatment denotes: roughly 11-day PBMC culture with coronavirus spike peptide pools or control peptides (ViraFEST assay). First, ViraFEST expanded antigen-specific T cells with peptide pools, and next it sequenced the TCRs. A word on this clonotype: Its antigen remains unidentified.

The Oncomine TCR Beta short-read assay sequenced DNA from cultured CD4+ T cells. TCRdb re-called the PCR reads with MiXCR, one entry per CDR3 protein. The repertoire holds a few thousand distinct CDR3 sequences, with under 80% as singletons. This receptor was obtained from a human donor who had recovered from COVID-19. The sample was CD4+ T cells from blood, cultured in vitro.

CDR3 sequence reads: CASSLGLGETQYF. CDR3 sequence (DNA): TGTGCCAGCAGCTTAGGGCTCGGAGAGACCCAGTACTTC. The chain links TRBV7-2 to TRBJ2-5; D call uncertain. Germline-derived CDR1 and CDR2 are SGHTA and FQGNSA. The CDR3 spans 13 residues. V was shortened by 1 base and J by 4 bases, with 7 bases between the two germline ends. Full variable domain (rest looked up from reference TRBV7-2 and TRBJ2-5): GAGVSQSPSNKVTEKGKDVELRCDPISGHTALYWYRQSLGQGLEFLIYFQGNSAPDKSGLPSDRFSAERTGGSVSTLTIQRTQQEDSAVYLCASSLGLGETQYFGPGTRLLVL.